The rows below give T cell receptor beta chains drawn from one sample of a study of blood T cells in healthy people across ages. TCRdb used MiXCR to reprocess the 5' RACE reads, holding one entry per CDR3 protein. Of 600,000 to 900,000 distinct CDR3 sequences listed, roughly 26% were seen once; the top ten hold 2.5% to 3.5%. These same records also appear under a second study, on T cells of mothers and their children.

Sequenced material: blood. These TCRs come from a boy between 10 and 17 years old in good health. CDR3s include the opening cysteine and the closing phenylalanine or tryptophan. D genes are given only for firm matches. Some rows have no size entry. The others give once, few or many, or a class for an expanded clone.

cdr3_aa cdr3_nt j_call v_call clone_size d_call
CASSFRRMNTEAFF TGTGCCAGCAGTTTTAGGCGGATGAACACTGAAGCTTTCTTT TRBJ1-1 TRBV28 few -
CASSGGQTSTDTQYF TGTGCCAGCAGTGGAGGACAGACTAGCACAGATACGCAGTATTTT TRBJ2-3 TRBV2 few -
CASSFSSSYNEQFF TGCGCCAGCAGCTTTTCCAGCTCCTACAATGAGCAGTTCTTC TRBJ2-1 TRBV5-1 few -
CASSSRTGGSYEQYF TGTGCCAGCAGTTCCCGGACAGGGGGGTCCTACGAGCAGTACTTC TRBJ2-7 TRBV6-5 - TRBD1
CASSPWGGSNTEAFF TGCGCCAGCAGCCCTTGGGGGGGCTCGAACACTGAAGCTTTCTTT TRBJ1-1 TRBV5-1 - -
CSACTWSTQYF TGCAGTGCATGCACTTGGAGTACGCAGTATTTT TRBJ2-3 TRBV20-1 once -
CASSSRGSDTQYF TGTGCCAGCAGCTCCAGGGGGTCGGATACGCAGTACTTT TRBJ2-3 TRBV6-6 - TRBD1
CASSARGGGGNTQYF TGTGCCAGCAGCGCAAGAGGCGGGGGAGGTAATACGCAGTATTTT TRBJ2-3 TRBV9 few TRBD2
CASSLARGRGAHPEQFF TGTGCCAGCAGTTTAGCGCGGGGGCGGGGGGCTCACCCTGAGCAGTTCTTC TRBJ2-1 TRBV12-3/TRBV12-4 few TRBD2
CASSSNPGGGGTEAFF TGTGCCAGCAGCTCCAACCCAGGGGGCGGAGGCACTGAAGCTTTCTTT TRBJ1-1 TRBV7-6 - TRBD1
CASSQAGRGYGYTF TGTGCCAGCAGCCAAGCCGGCAGGGGCTATGGCTACACCTTC TRBJ1-2 TRBV3-1 few -